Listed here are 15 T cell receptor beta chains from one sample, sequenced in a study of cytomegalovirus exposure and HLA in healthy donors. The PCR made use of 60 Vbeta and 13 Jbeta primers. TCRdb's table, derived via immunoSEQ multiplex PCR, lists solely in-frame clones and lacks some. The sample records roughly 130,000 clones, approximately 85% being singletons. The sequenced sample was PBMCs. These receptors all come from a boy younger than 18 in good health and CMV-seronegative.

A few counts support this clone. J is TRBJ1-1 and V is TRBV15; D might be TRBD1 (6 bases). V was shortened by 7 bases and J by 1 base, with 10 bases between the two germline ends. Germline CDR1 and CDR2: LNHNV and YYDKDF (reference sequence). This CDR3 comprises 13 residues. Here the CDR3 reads CATMNRANTEAFF. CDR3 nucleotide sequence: TGTGCCACCATGAACAGGGCGAACACTGAAGCTTTCTTT.

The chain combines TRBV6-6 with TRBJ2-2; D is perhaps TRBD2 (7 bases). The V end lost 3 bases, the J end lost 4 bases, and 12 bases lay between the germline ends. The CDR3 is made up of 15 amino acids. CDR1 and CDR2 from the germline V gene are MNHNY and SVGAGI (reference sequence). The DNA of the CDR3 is TGTGCCAGCAGTTATCGGGGGGCGAGCACCGGGGAGCTGTTTTTT. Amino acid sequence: CASSYRGASTGELFF.

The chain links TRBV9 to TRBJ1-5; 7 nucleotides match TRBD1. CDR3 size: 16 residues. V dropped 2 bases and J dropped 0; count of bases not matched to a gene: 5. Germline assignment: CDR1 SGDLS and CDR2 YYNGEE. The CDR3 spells CASSVRRGRSNQPQHF. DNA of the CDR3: TGTGCCAGCAGCGTGAGGAGGGGGCGTAGCAATCAGCCCCAGCATTTT.

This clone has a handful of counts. The CDR3 bases are TGCAGCGTTGAAGGTCAGTTGAACACTGAAGCTTTCTTT. Translated: CSVEGQLNTEAFF. V is TRBV29-1 and J is TRBJ1-1; D unclear. The V gene's germline CDR1 is SQVTM and CDR2 ANQGSEA. The V and J ends lost 1 base and 0 bases respectively, with 6 bases between them. The CDR3 totals 13 residues.

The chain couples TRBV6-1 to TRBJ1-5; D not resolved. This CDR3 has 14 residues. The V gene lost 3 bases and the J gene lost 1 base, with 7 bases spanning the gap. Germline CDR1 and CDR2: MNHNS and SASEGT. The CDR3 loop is CASSEPRSNQPQHF. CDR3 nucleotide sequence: TGTGCCAGCAGTGAGCCTAGGAGCAATCAGCCCCAGCATTTT.

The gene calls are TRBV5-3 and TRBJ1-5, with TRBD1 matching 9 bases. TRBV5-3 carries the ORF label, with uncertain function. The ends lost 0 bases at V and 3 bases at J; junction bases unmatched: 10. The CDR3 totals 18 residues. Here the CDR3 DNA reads TGTGCCAGAAGCTTGGAGGAACCGGGACAGGGTTCCAATCAGCCCCAGCATTTT. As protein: CARSLEEPGQGSNQPQHF.

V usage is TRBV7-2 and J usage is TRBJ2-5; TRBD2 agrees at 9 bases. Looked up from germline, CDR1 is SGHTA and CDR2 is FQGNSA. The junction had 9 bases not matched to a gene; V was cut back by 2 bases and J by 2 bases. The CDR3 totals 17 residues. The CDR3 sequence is CASSLFRLAGDQETQYF. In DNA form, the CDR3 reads TGTGCCAGCAGCTTATTTCGATTAGCGGGAGATCAAGAGACCCAGTACTTC.

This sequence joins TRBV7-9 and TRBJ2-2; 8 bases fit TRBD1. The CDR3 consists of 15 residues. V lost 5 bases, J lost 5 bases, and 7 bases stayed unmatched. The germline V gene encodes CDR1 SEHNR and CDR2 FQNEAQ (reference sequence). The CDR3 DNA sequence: TGTGCCAGCAGCCTATGGACAGGGTCAACCGGGGAGCTGTTTTTT. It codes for CASSLWTGSTGELFF.

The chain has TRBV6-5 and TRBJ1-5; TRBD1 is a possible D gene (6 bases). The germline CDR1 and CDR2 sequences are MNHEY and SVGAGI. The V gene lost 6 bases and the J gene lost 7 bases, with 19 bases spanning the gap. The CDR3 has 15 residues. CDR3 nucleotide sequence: TGTGCCAGCAGGGATACAGGGTTTCGGTTGCAGCCCCAGCATTTT. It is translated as CASRDTGFRLQPQHF.

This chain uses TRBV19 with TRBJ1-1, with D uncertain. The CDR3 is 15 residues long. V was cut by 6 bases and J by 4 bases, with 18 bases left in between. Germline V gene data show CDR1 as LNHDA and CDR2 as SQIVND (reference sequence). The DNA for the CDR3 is TGTGCCAGTAGCACCGTAAACAGATATCCCACTGAAGCTTTCTTT. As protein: CASSTVNRYPTEAFF. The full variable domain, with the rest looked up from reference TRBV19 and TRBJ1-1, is DGGITQSPKYLFRKEGQNVTLSCEQNLNHDAMYWYRQDPGQGLRLIYYSQIVNDFQKGDIAEGYSVSREKKESFPLTVTSAQKNPTAFYLCASSTVNRYPTEAFFGQGTRLTVV.

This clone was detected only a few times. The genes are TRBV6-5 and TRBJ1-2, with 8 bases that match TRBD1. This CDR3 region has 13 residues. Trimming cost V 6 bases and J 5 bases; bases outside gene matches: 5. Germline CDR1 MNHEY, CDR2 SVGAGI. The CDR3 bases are TGTGCCAGCAGCCTAAACAGGGGGTATGGCTACACCTTC. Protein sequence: CASSLNRGYGYTF.

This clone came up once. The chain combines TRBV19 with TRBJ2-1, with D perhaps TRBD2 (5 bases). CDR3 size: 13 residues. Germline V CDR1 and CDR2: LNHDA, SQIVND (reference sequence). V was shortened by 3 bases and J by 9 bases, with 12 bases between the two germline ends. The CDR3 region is CASSIRSGFEQFF. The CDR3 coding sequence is TGTGCCAGTAGTATCCGATCGGGGTTTGAGCAGTTCTTC. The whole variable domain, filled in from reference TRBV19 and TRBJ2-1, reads DGGITQSPKYLFRKEGQNVTLSCEQNLNHDAMYWYRQDPGQGLRLIYYSQIVNDFQKGDIAEGYSVSREKKESFPLTVTSAQKNPTAFYLCASSIRSGFEQFFGPGTRLTVL.

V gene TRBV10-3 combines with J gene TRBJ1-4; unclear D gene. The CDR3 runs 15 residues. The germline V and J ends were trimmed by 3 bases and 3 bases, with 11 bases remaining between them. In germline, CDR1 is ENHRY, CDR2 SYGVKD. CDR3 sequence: CAISDTGVSNEKLFF. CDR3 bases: TGTGCCATCAGTGATACCGGGGTATCTAATGAAAAACTGTTTTTT.

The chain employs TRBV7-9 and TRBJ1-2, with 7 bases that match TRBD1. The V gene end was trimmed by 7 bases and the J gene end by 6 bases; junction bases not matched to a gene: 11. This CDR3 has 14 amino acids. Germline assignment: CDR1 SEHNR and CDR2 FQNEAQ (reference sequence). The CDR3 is CASISDGTVNGYTF. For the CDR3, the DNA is TGTGCCAGCATCTCCGACGGGACAGTGAATGGCTACACCTTC.

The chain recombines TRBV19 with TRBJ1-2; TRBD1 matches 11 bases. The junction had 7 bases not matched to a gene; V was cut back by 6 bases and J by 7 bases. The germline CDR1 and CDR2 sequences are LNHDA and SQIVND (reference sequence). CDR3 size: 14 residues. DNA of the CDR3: TGTGCCAGTAGGGGACAGGGGGAGAGGATTGGCTACACCTTC. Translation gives CASRGQGERIGYTF. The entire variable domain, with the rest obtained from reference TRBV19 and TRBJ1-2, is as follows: DGGITQSPKYLFRKEGQNVTLSCEQNLNHDAMYWYRQDPGQGLRLIYYSQIVNDFQKGDIAEGYSVSREKKESFPLTVTSAQKNPTAFYLCASRGQGERIGYTFGSGTRLTVV.